This T cell receptor (beta chain) comes out of a study of cytomegalovirus exposure and HLA in healthy donors. V shed 0 bases and J shed 5 bases, with 5 bases lying between them. Per germline, CDR1 SGHNT and CDR2 YYREEE (reference sequence). The CDR3 is made up of 12 amino acids. This clone was recorded once. Its antigen is unidentified. Study-level results: Overall, roughly 160 TCR beta chains were annotated as cytomegalovirus-associated.

This PCR relied on a set of 60 Vbeta primers and 13 Jbeta primers. Clones were sequenced by immunoSEQ multiplex PCR, and TCRdb holds only the in-frame ones, with some missing. The sample lists roughly 99,000 clones, approximately 79% seen once, with 14% in the top ten. This TCR was sampled from a woman in her thirties or forties in good health and CMV-seropositive. This sequence joins TRBV5-4 and TRBJ1-2; D remains ambiguous. The specimen sequenced was PBMCs. The CDR3 reads CASSLATYGYTF. CDR3 DNA: TGTGCCAGCAGCTTGGCTACGTATGGCTACACCTTC.